A single sample is the source of the 31 T cell receptor beta chains below, sequenced in a study of a mutant IDH1 vaccine in newly diagnosed glioma. Assay: immunoSEQ multiplex PCR; the TCRdb copy retains only in-frame clones and omits some. The table has about 65,000 clones, approximately 84% seen once. What these receptors recognize is not known. The time point is: week 23, last vaccination. One vaccine dose held 300 ug of mutant IDH1 20-mer peptide and came with topical imiquimod. Here the sequenced sample was PBMCs, taken from a glioma patient whose treatment included an IDH1 peptide vaccine. The source is a young man with glioma.

This chain joins TRBV11-2 and TRBJ2-6, with a weak D call TRBD1 (6 bases). There are 18 residues in the CDR3. Trimming cost V 1 base and J 1 base, with 14 bases left between them. Germline CDR1 reads SGHAT; CDR2 reads FQNNGV. Here the CDR3 reads CASSLGRDTISGANVLTF. In DNA, the CDR3 is TGTGCCAGCAGCTTAGGACGGGACACCATTTCTGGGGCCAACGTCCTGACTTTC. Together with reference TRBV11-2 and TRBJ2-6, the CDR3 gives the full variable domain: EAGVAQSPRYKIIEKRQSVAFWCNPISGHATLYWYQQILGQGPKLLIQFQNNGVVDDSQLPKDRFSAERLKGVDSTLKIQPAKLEDSAVYLCASSLGRDTISGANVLTFGAGSRLTVL.

J is TRBJ2-5 and V is TRBV5-4, with 9 nucleotides matching TRBD2. The V segment lost 5 bases and the J segment 0 bases; nucleotides outside the gene matches: 5. From germline, CDR1 is SGHNT and CDR2 YYREEE (reference sequence). The CDR3 length is 15 residues. Written as DNA, the CDR3 is TGTGCCAGCAGTAAGAGCGGGGGGAACCAAGAGACCCAGTACTTC. As protein: CASSKSGGNQETQYF. Variable domain in full (rest from reference TRBV5-4 and TRBJ2-5): ETGVTQSPTHLIKTRGQQVTLRCSSQSGHNTVSWYQQALGQGPQFIFQYYREEENGRGNFPPRFSGLQFPNYSSELNVNALELDDSALYLCASSKSGGNQETQYFGPGTRLLVL.

Written as DNA, the CDR3 is TGTGCCAGCAGCCTGGGGACTGGGCAAGAGACCCAGTACTTC. This gives the protein CASSLGTGQETQYF. This chain uses TRBV4-2 with TRBJ2-5; possible D gene TRBD2, 6 bases. This CDR3 contains 14 residues. V lost 4 bases, J lost 2 bases, and 11 bases lay in between. CDR1 is LGHNA, CDR2 YNFKEQ, per germline.

This rearrangement joins TRBV2 to TRBJ1-4; unclear D gene. Germline V gene lookup returns CDR1 SNHLY and CDR2 FYNNEI. V lost 5 bases to trimming and J lost 3 bases, with 10 bases between them. This CDR3 comprises 14 residues. The CDR3 DNA reads TGTGCCAGCAGTCTACAGACGGCTAATGAAAAACTGTTTTTT. Protein: CASSLQTANEKLFF.

This chain links TRBV7-6 with TRBJ1-5; D possibly corresponds to TRBD1 (5 bases). Trimming pared 0 bases from V and 6 bases from J, leaving 12 bases between. CDR3 size: 15 residues. Per germline, CDR1 SGHVS and CDR2 FNYEAQ. CDR3 sequence (DNA): TGTGCCAGCAGCTTAGCCGGCCAGGGTGGTCAGCCCCAGCATTTT. Translating it yields CASSLAGQGGQPQHF.

This chain uses TRBV15 with TRBJ1-2; D is perhaps TRBD1 (6 bases). This CDR3 is built from 15 residues. Trimming took 3 bases from V and 4 from J, leaving 15 bases between them. Germline CDR1 LNHNV, CDR2 YYDKDF (reference sequence). DNA of the CDR3: TGTGCCACCAGCAGCCAGCGGACAGTCCCCTATGGCTACACCTTC. Encoded protein: CATSSQRTVPYGYTF.

The chain joins TRBV15 to TRBJ1-5, with TRBD1 matching 10 bases. The V gene end was trimmed by 3 bases and the J gene end by 0 bases; junction bases not matched to a gene: 2. The CDR3 spans 16 residues. Germline assignment: CDR1 LNHNV and CDR2 YYDKDF (reference sequence). The CDR3: CATSRGQGYSNQPQHF. As DNA, the CDR3 is TGTGCCACCAGCAGGGGACAGGGGTATAGCAATCAGCCCCAGCATTTT.

There are a few counts of this clone. The chain uses TRBV2 and TRBJ1-2, with 9 bases that match TRBD1. The CDR3 contains 12 residues. Trimming at V came to 8 bases and at J to 8 bases, leaving 6 bases not matched to a gene. The germline CDR1 and CDR2 sequences are SNHLY and FYNNEI. The CDR3 spells CASDWDRDGYTF. CDR3 nucleotide sequence: TGTGCCAGCGATTGGGACAGGGACGGCTACACCTTC.

The chain uses TRBV4-1 and TRBJ1-4, with D possibly matching TRBD1 (5 bases). V was pared by 6 bases and J by 3 bases, with 26 bases between. The CDR3 runs to 19 residues. Looked up from germline, CDR1 is MGHRA and CDR2 is YSYEKL. This CDR3 reads CASRRGITGGSKANEKLFF. The DNA of the CDR3 is TGCGCCAGCAGACGTGGGATCACGGGGGGTTCGAAGGCTAATGAAAAACTGTTTTTT.

V and J are TRBV4-1 and TRBJ2-1, with D maybe TRBD1 (5 bases). The V gene's germline CDR1 is MGHRA and CDR2 YSYEKL. The V end was cut by 5 bases, the J end by 3 bases, with 17 bases between. This CDR3 has 16 residues. Here the CDR3 DNA reads TGCGCCAGCAGCAACCCGGCCAGGGCCAGCTACAATGAGCAGTTCTTC. Residues: CASSNPARASYNEQFF.

This chain joins TRBV5-4 and TRBJ2-1; D is unresolved. Per the germline V gene, CDR1 is SGHNT and CDR2 is YYREEE (reference sequence). The CDR3 contains 16 residues. V lost 0 bases and J 1 base, leaving 11 bases between the germline ends. The CDR3 DNA reads as TGTGCCAGCAGCTTGGGACCTCTAGAGTCCTACAATGAGCAGTTCTTC. Translation gives CASSLGPLESYNEQFF.

This chain connects TRBV2 to TRBJ1-2; D perhaps matches TRBD1 (5 bases). The CDR3 loop spans 14 amino acids. Germline V CDR1 and CDR2: SNHLY, FYNNEI. V was trimmed by 4 bases and J by 5 bases, leaving 14 bases between them. This CDR3 is CASSVGRAAYGYTF. The CDR3 DNA follows: TGTGCCAGCAGTGTCGGCAGGGCGGCATATGGCTACACCTTC.

This clone was observed a single time. The chain couples TRBV10-3 to TRBJ2-3; D is possibly TRBD2 (6 bases). Germline V gene lookup returns CDR1 ENHRY and CDR2 SYGVKD. Trimming took off 5 bases at V and 3 bases at J, with 18 bases between the two ends. The CDR3 length is 16 residues. The CDR3 DNA reads as TGTGCCATCAGTAAGACTAGTAGAGAAGGGACAGATACGCAGTATTTT. Amino acid sequence: CAISKTSREGTDTQYF.

This chain uses TRBV7-9 with TRBJ1-2, with TRBD1 as a possible D gene (5 bases). The CDR3 is 15 amino acids. Germline V gene lookup returns CDR1 SEHNR and CDR2 FQNEAQ (reference sequence). V lost 5 bases and J lost 1, with 14 bases in between. CDR3 nucleotides: TGTGCCAGCAGCATACCAGGGAGACTTAACTATGGCTACACCTTC. Translation gives CASSIPGRLNYGYTF.

The chain has TRBV18 and TRBJ1-1, with 7 bases fitting TRBD1. V lost 3 bases and J lost 4; bases outside the gene matches: 8. CDR3 size: 15 residues. Germline V gene data show CDR1 as KGHSH and CDR2 as LQKENI. This CDR3 reads CASSPHDRVGTEAFF. CDR3 nucleotides: TGTGCCAGCTCACCCCACGACAGGGTTGGCACTGAAGCTTTCTTT.

The chain employs TRBV28 and TRBJ1-2; 7 positions agree with TRBD1. Germline assignment: CDR1 MDHEN and CDR2 SYDVKM. The V gene end was trimmed by 5 bases and the J gene end by 2 bases; junction bases not matched to a gene: 17. The CDR3 loop spans 18 amino acids. The CDR3 loop is CASSPSSLGTEQNYGYTF. DNA for the CDR3: TGTGCCAGCAGTCCCTCCTCCCTAGGGACAGAACAAAACTATGGCTACACCTTC.

This clone was detected only once. This sequence joins TRBV2 and TRBJ1-2; 9 bases map to TRBD1. The germline V gene encodes CDR1 SNHLY and CDR2 FYNNEI. V lost 8 bases, J lost 2 bases, and 6 bases stayed unmatched. The CDR3 contains 14 residues. The CDR3 region has the DNA TGTGCCAGCGATGAACAGGGGGCCAACTATGGCTACACCTTC. Translation: CASDEQGANYGYTF.

There are a few counts of this clone. The chain employs TRBV5-1 and TRBJ1-1; weak D call: TRBD1 (5 bases). Trimming shortened V by 4 bases and J by 7 bases, and 20 bases separated the two germline ends. Germline CDR1 and CDR2: SGHRS and YFSETQ. The length of the CDR3 is 15 residues. DNA for the CDR3: TGCGCCAGCAGCAGGGGAGGGTTGACGGATTTTGAAGCTTTCTTT. Translated: CASSRGGLTDFEAFF.

The rearrangement joins TRBV11-3 to TRBJ1-2; D unresolved. Trimming removed 5 bases from V and 4 bases from J, with 11 bases in between. This CDR3 has 13 residues. Germline V gives CDR1 SGHNT, CDR2 YENEEA. This CDR3 is CASSVPQVYGYTF. CDR3 bases: TGTGCCAGCAGCGTGCCCCAGGTCTATGGCTACACCTTC.

This chain links TRBV4-2 with TRBJ2-2; 7 nucleotides agree with TRBD1. The germline V gene encodes CDR1 LGHNA and CDR2 YNFKEQ. This CDR3 spans 16 amino acids. With V trimmed by 4 bases and J by 2 bases, 7 bases remained unmatched. The CDR3 is CASSPMRGQNTGELFF. CDR3 in DNA: TGTGCCAGCAGCCCAATGAGGGGGCAAAACACCGGGGAGCTGTTTTTT.

This chain joins TRBV30 and TRBJ1-4, with D tentatively TRBD1 (5 bases). The V end was cut by 3 bases, the J end by 2 bases, with 16 bases between. The CDR3 spans 16 residues. Germline values: CDR1 GTSNPN, CDR2 SVGIG (reference sequence). The DNA for the CDR3 is TGTGCCTGGAGCGTAGGCAGGGTGATCACTAATGAAAAACTGTTTTTT. Translation gives CAWSVGRVITNEKLFF.

In the case of this clone: One end of the junction fails to match germline, which may point to a read error. The chain joins TRBV19 to TRBJ2-2, with unresolved D. Per germline, CDR1 LNHDA and CDR2 SQIVND (reference sequence). The CDR3 is 15 amino acids. The CDR3 nucleotides read TGTGCTAGTAGAGACCGCGTTCGGAACACCGGGGAGCTGTTTTTT. Protein: CASRDRVRNTGELFF. Full variable domain (remainder filled in from reference TRBV19 and TRBJ2-2): DGGITQSPKYLFRKEGQNVTLSCEQNLNHDAMYWYRQDPGQGLRLIYYSQIVNDFQKGDIAEGYSVSREKKESFPLTVTSAQKNPTAFYLCASRDRVRNTGELFFGEGSRLTVL.

The chain recombines TRBV6-5 with TRBJ1-3; tentatively, D is TRBD1 (6 bases). V lost 6 bases and J lost 4, with 13 bases in between. CDR3 size: 14 residues. Germline CDR1 MNHEY, CDR2 SVGAGI. CDR3 coding DNA: TGTGCCAGCAGAGTATATGGGGGCGGAAACACCATATATTTT. Encoded protein: CASRVYGGGNTIYF.

This chain uses TRBV27 with TRBJ1-2, with 11 bases that match TRBD1. V was clipped by 4 bases and J by 0 bases; unmatched bases: 7. CDR1 is MNHEY, CDR2 SMNVEV, per germline (reference sequence). There are 17 residues in the CDR3. The CDR3 DNA is TGTGCCAGCAGTTCCCGGGACAGGGGGATAACTAACTATGGCTACACCTTC. Translated, it gives CASSSRDRGITNYGYTF.

V gene TRBV5-1 combines with J gene TRBJ2-7; TRBD1 might be the D (6 bases). Trimming cost V 3 bases and J 3 bases, with 10 bases left between them. This CDR3 spans 13 amino acids. Germline V CDR1 and CDR2: SGHRS, YFSETQ. As DNA, the CDR3 is TGCGCCAGCAGCTCCTTACAGGGCTACGAGCAGTACTTC. It yields the protein CASSSLQGYEQYF.

The V and J genes are TRBV23-1 and TRBJ1-2; TRBD1 aligns across 8 bases. TRBV23-1 is treated as an ORF (open reading frame) with a function not yet certain. The CDR3 spans 20 residues. After removal of 0 bases from V and 4 bases from J, the junction contained 19 bases not matched to a gene. In nucleotides, the CDR3 is TGCGCCAGCAGTCAATCTCAGCCGACCGTAGGACAGGGCGTACCCTATGGCTACACCTTC. Amino acids: CASSQSQPTVGQGVPYGYTF.

This chain joins TRBV7-9 and TRBJ1-1, with D hard to call. CDR1 is SEHNR, CDR2 FQNEAQ, per germline (reference sequence). This CDR3 contains 11 residues. The V end lost 5 bases, the J end lost 1 base, and 2 bases lay between the germline ends. The CDR3 bases are TGTGCCAGCAGCCGGAACACTGAAGCTTTCTTT. Protein: CASSRNTEAFF.

The chain joins TRBV27 to TRBJ1-2, with unresolved D. The length of the CDR3 is 14 residues. Trimming removed 2 bases from V and 2 bases from J, with 9 bases in between. From germline, CDR1 is MNHEY and CDR2 SMNVEV (reference sequence). CDR3 amino acids: CASSLSGRNYGYTF. In DNA form, the CDR3 reads TGTGCCAGCAGTTTAAGTGGCAGAAACTATGGCTACACCTTC.

The CDR3 spells CAISESRRGREQYF. The CDR3 bases are TGTGCCATCAGTGAGTCGCGCAGGGGGCGCGAGCAGTACTTC. The genes are TRBV10-3 and TRBJ2-7, with 8 bases aligning to TRBD1. The ends lost 0 bases at V and 6 bases at J; junction bases unmatched: 4. The CDR3 is 14 amino acids. Germline V gene data show CDR1 as ENHRY and CDR2 as SYGVKD.

V gene TRBV2 combines with J gene TRBJ2-7, with D perhaps being TRBD1 or TRBD2 (5 bases each). The V and J ends lost 7 bases and 0 bases respectively, with 16 bases between them. This CDR3 has 15 residues. Germline V gene sequence: CDR1 SNHLY, CDR2 FYNNEI. The CDR3 sequence is CASTPGRRSSYEQYF. The CDR3 DNA is TGTGCCAGCACACCGGGACGCCGAAGCTCCTACGAGCAGTACTTC.

The chain combines TRBV29-1 with TRBJ2-7; 10 bases match TRBD1. Germline assignment: CDR1 SQVTM and CDR2 ANQGSEA. The CDR3 is 14 residues long. The trim removed 6 bases at V and 3 bases at J, leaving 8 bases unmatched. The CDR3 region is CSVLRQGASYEQYF. The DNA of the CDR3 is TGCAGCGTCCTCAGACAGGGGGCGAGCTACGAGCAGTACTTC.